The clone carrying this TCR beta chain was seen only once. These data originate in a study of blood T cell repertoires in COVID-19. Study background: The United States, Italy and Spain provided the acute and convalescent COVID-19 samples.

Assay used: immunoSEQ multiplex PCR; TCRdb lists only in-frame clones, some missing. The sample holds about 110,000 clones; approximately 84% are singletons and the top ten take 7.5% to 10%. The CDR3 sequence is 14 residues long. Germline CDR1 LGHDT, CDR2 YNNKEL (reference sequence). V was pared by 3 bases and J by 8 bases, with 17 bases between. Material for sequencing was peripheral blood. The genes are TRBV3-1 (or the pseudogene TRBV3-2) and TRBJ2-7, with D hard to call. This TCR was sampled from a middle-aged woman with acute or convalescent COVID-19. The CDR3 DNA is TGTGCCAGCAGCCAGCCAGGTTATGGTCTCAAGCAGTACTTC. Its translation is CASSQPGYGLKQYF.